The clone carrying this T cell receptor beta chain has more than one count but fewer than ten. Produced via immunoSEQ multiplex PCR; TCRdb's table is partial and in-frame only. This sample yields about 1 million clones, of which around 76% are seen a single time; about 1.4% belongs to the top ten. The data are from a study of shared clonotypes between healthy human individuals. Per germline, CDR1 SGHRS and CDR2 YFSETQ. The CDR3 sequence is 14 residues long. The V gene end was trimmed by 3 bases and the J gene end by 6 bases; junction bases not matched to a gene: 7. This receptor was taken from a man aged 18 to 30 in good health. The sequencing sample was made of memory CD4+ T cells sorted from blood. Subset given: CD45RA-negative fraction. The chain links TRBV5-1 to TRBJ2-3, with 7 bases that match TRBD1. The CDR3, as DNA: TGCGCCAGCAGCTCAGGGGGTTTGAGCGATACGCAGTATTTT. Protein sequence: CASSSGGLSDTQYF.